This TCR beta chain was found in a study of T cells after yellow fever vaccination. General study results and limits: Researchers cautioned that FACS-sorted repertoires could harbor abundant clonotypes contaminating from the bulk population.

A 5'RACE template-switching step, the method used to make TCR cDNA, added a universal primer site and UMIs. TCRdb re-called the 5' RACE reads through MiXCR, storing one row per CDR3 protein. The data hold under 150,000 distinct CDR3 sequences, with roughly 8% observed a single time. The trim removed 4 bases at V and 5 bases at J, leaving 5 bases unmatched. The CDR3 is 14 residues long. Germline values: CDR1 SGHTA, CDR2 FQGNSA. This clonotype was recorded many times. What it binds is not known. The source material was CD4+ T cells sorted from PBMCs, sampled 5 days after the yellow fever booster vaccination. The rearrangement uses TRBV7-2 and TRBJ2-7; TRBD2 matches at 10 bases. The sequence derives from a man aged 30 to 45 who received the YFV17D yellow fever vaccine. This chain's CDR3 is CASSSRTSGDEQYF. The CDR3 DNA reads as TGTGCCAGCAGCTCCCGGACTAGCGGTGACGAGCAGTACTTC. The variable domain in full, with the rest retrieved from reference TRBV7-2 and TRBJ2-7, is GAGVSQSPSNKVTEKGKDVELRCDPISGHTALYWYRQSLGQGLEFLIYFQGNSAPDKSGLPSDRFSAERTGGSVSTLTIQRTQQEDSAVYLCASSSRTSGDEQYFGPGTRLTVT.